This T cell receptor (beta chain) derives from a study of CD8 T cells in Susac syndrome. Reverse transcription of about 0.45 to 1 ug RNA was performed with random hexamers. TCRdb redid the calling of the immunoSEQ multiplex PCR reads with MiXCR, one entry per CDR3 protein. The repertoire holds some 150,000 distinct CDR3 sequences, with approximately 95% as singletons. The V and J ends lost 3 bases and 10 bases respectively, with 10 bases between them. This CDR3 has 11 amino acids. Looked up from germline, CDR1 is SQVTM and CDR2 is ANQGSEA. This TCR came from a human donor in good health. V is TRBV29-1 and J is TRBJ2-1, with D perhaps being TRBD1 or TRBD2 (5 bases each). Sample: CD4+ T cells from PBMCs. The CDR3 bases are TGCAGCGTTGATGGGAGACAGGAGCAGTTCTTC. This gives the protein CSVDGRQEQFF.